The 8 T cell receptor beta chains below come from one sample, sequenced in a study of blood T cell repertoires in COVID-19 (dated by TCRdb to about 2020). The library relied on the immunoSEQ multiplex PCR assay. TCRdb re-hosts the immuneACCESS table, in-frame sequences only. Its copies lack some clones; in the studies checked, an unresolved V gene accounts for under half of them, and the cause for the rest is not known. Here the sample has 56,000 or so clones; 80% to 90% occur a single time. Roughly 43% of the sample comes from the top ten. The sample comprised peripheral blood. Every receptor here comes from a woman in her sixties with COVID-19, enrolled during active disease.

This chain uses TRBV6-6 with TRBJ2-5, with a weak D call TRBD1 (6 bases). Deletions cut 2 bases from V and 2 bases from J, with 15 bases between. Germline V CDR1 and CDR2: MNHNY, SVGAGI (reference sequence). The CDR3 runs to 16 residues. The CDR3, as DNA: TGTGCCAGCAGTTACCTCCCTAGGACAGATCAAGAGACCCAGTACTTC. Its protein product is CASSYLPRTDQETQYF.

The J gene is TRBJ1-5, the V gene TRBV14; D is possibly TRBD1 (6 bases). V was clipped by 7 bases and J by 7 bases, with 23 bases between them. CDR3 length: 16 amino acids. Germline values: CDR1 SGHDN, CDR2 FVKESK. The CDR3: CASKGPETGRFQPQHF. The CDR3 bases are TGTGCCAGCAAAGGTCCCGAAACAGGGAGATTCCAGCCCCAGCATTTT.

CDR3 loop: CASSVASRGTNYGYTF. The CDR3 DNA reads as TGTGCCAGCAGCGTAGCGAGCAGGGGGACTAACTATGGCTACACCTTC. The rearrangement uses TRBV9 and TRBJ1-2; 7 positions match TRBD1. Germline lookup yields CDR1 SGDLS and CDR2 YYNGEE. J lost 0 bases, V lost 0 bases, and 5 bases had no gene match. This CDR3 is 16 amino acids long.

The chain carries TRBV4-1 and TRBJ2-7; a weak D match, TRBD1 (5 bases). CDR3 length equals 15 residues. In germline, CDR1 is MGHRA, CDR2 YSYEKL. Between the trimmed V and J ends, which lost 2 bases and 4 bases, there was a span of 15 bases. The CDR3 bases are TGCGCCAGCAGCCAACTACAGGAAACTTTTTACGAGCAGTACTTC. Amino acids: CASSQLQETFYEQYF.

The V gene is TRBV11-3, the J gene TRBJ2-1; 7 bases map to TRBD2. The CDR3 has 15 residues. With 5 bases clipped from V and 9 bases from J, the junction kept 13 bases outside the gene matches. The germline V gene has CDR1 SGHNT and CDR2 YENEEA. The CDR3 sequence is CASSLGLAALGEQFF. The CDR3 region has the DNA TGTGCCAGCAGCCTGGGCCTAGCGGCTTTGGGTGAGCAGTTCTTC. The variable domain in full, completed from reference TRBV11-3 and TRBJ2-1, reads EAGVVQSPRYKIIEKKQPVAFWCNPISGHNTLYWYLQNLGQGPELLIRYENEEAVDDSQLPKDRFSAERLKGVDSTLKIQPAELGDSAVYLCASSLGLAALGEQFFGPGTRLTVL.

V and J are TRBV2 and TRBJ1-6, with D unclear. V was pared by 10 bases and J by 6 bases, with 13 bases between. CDR1 SNHLY and CDR2 FYNNEI come from the germline V gene. The CDR3 is made up of 13 amino acids. This CDR3 reads CATNPIPNSPLHF. CDR3 sequence (DNA): TGTGCCACTAACCCAATTCCTAATTCACCCCTCCACTTT. Combining the CDR3 with reference TRBV2 and TRBJ1-6 gives the whole variable domain EPEVTQTPSHQVTQMGQEVILRCVPISNHLYFYWYRQILGQKVEFLVSFYNNEISEKSEIFDDQFSVERPDGSNFTLKIRSTKLEDSAMYFCATNPIPNSPLHFGNGTRLTVT.

The chain carries TRBV27 and TRBJ1-1; TRBD1 matches 12 bases. CDR1 and CDR2 from the germline V gene are MNHEY and SMNVEV (reference sequence). The length of the CDR3 is 16 residues. After removal of 1 base from V and 4 bases from J, the junction contained 4 bases not matched to a gene. The CDR3 DNA is TGTGCCAGCAGTTTATATGGGACAGGGGGCGGCACTGAAGCTTTCTTT. Translation gives CASSLYGTGGGTEAFF.

V gene TRBV4-1 combines with J gene TRBJ2-3, with D tentatively TRBD2 (6 bases). V was cut by 1 base and J by 1 base, with 15 bases left in between. The CDR3 runs to 17 residues. In germline, CDR1 is MGHRA, CDR2 YSYEKL. As DNA, the CDR3 is TGCGCCAGCAGCCAAGGCCTTTCGGGACTTGGCACAGATACGCAGTATTTT. Protein product: CASSQGLSGLGTDTQYF.